The rows below give T cell receptor beta chains drawn from one sample of a study of cytomegalovirus exposure and HLA in healthy donors. Sequencing was performed with immunoSEQ multiplex PCR; in TCRdb, only in-frame clones are kept and a portion is missing. The sample includes about 250,000 clones, over 70% seen only once; the top ten take roughly 0.3%. Sequencing input: PBMCs. These TCRs come from a girl aged 2 to 9 in good health and CMV-seronegative. The CDR3 runs from the conserved cysteine through the conserved F or W. Each record gives: clone size, J gene, D gene, V gene, CDR3 DNA, CDR3 protein. D genes are given only for firm matches. Clone size, where shown, is once, few, many, or a class for clones that have expanded.

>NA|TRBJ1-3|TRBD1|TRBV2
TGTGCCAGCAGTAACATTAACAGGGGGCAGAGCTCTGGAAACACCATATATTTT
CASSNINRGQSSGNTIYF
>NA|TRBJ1-5|NA|TRBV30
TGTGCCTGGAGCACAGATGGCAATCAGCCCCAGCATTTT
CAWSTDGNQPQHF
>NA|TRBJ2-2|TRBD2|TRBV5-1
TGCGCCAGCAGCTCCGGGACTACAAACACCGGGGAGCTGTTTTTT
CASSSGTTNTGELFF
>NA|TRBJ1-6|TRBD1|TRBV5-6
TGTGCCAGCAGCACCCCGACAGGGATCGGTTCACCCCTCCACTTT
CASSTPTGIGSPLHF
>NA|TRBJ2-1|NA|TRBV28
TGTGCCAGCAGTTTTACTGGCTCCTACAATGAGCAGTTCTTC
CASSFTGSYNEQFF
>NA|TRBJ2-1|TRBD2|TRBV13
TGTGCCGGCAGCTTAGGTCGGACTAGCAGAAATGAGCAGTTCTTC
CAGSLGRTSRNEQFF
>NA|TRBJ1-2|NA|TRBV7-9
TGTGCCAGCAGCACCCGAGTCACGGGAGGGGACTATGGCTACACCTTC
CASSTRVTGGDYGYTF
>NA|TRBJ2-1|TRBD2|TRBV9
TGTGCCAGCAGCCCCACTGAGCGGGGGGCCTACAATGAGCAGTTCTTC
CASSPTERGAYNEQFF
>few|TRBJ2-2|TRBD2|TRBV5-8
TGTGCCAGCAGCTTGGGTTTCGGGGGGGCCATCACCGGGGAGCTGTTTTTT
CASSLGFGGAITGELFF
>NA|TRBJ2-3|TRBD2|TRBV6-6
TGTGCCAGCGCAAAGCGGACTAGCGGAACAGATACGCAGTATTTT
CASAKRTSGTDTQYF
>NA|TRBJ2-3|NA|TRBV19
TGTGCCAGTAGTATAGAGGGCCCTCAGCCGGATACGCAGTATTTT
CASSIEGPQPDTQYF
>NA|TRBJ2-1|TRBD2|TRBV9
TGTGCCAGCAGCGTAGTAGGCCTAGCGGGAGTTGAGGAGCAGTTCTTC
CASSVVGLAGVEEQFF
>NA|TRBJ2-5|TRBD2|TRBV19
TGTGCCAGTAGTATGTCTAGCGGGAGTGAGACCCAGTACTTC
CASSMSSGSETQYF
>few|TRBJ2-3|TRBD1|TRBV5-4
TGTGCCAGCAGCAGGGGGCCAACCGAAGATACGCAGTATTTT
CASSRGPTEDTQYF
>NA|TRBJ1-3|NA|TRBV4-1
TGCGCCAGCAGCCAGCTGGCAGGAAACACCATATATTTT
CASSQLAGNTIYF
>NA|TRBJ2-2|NA|TRBV2
TGTGCCAGCCGACAGAACCCGAACACCGGGGAGCTGTTTTTT
CASRQNPNTGELFF
>NA|TRBJ2-7|TRBD1|TRBV28
TGTGCCAGCAGTTTTCCCGGGACAGGGGGGGACGAGCAGTACTTC
CASSFPGTGGDEQYF